The subject of this entry is one T cell receptor beta chain. In the PCR, 60 Vbeta and 13 Jbeta primers were used. Clones were read by immunoSEQ multiplex PCR, and TCRdb kept only the in-frame ones, dropping some. The table shows some 150,000 clones, with 85% to 90% occurring only once. The data stem from a study of cytomegalovirus exposure and HLA in healthy donors. It was healthy bone marrow donors who served as donors. Unrecorded immune exposure was likely among donors, who were nominally healthy when sampled. Germline-derived CDR1 and CDR2 are MNHEY and SVGAGI. The CDR3 is 16 residues long. The J segment lost 5 bases and the V segment lost 0 bases, leaving 6 bases of the junction unmatched.

This receptor was obtained from a woman younger than 45 in good health and CMV-seronegative. The chain links TRBV6-5 to TRBJ2-1; 8 bases align to TRBD2. Sequenced: PBMCs. DNA for the CDR3: TGTGCCAGCAGTTACTCGACCTGGGGACTAGACAATGAGCAGTTCTTC. This sequence encodes CASSYSTWGLDNEQFF.